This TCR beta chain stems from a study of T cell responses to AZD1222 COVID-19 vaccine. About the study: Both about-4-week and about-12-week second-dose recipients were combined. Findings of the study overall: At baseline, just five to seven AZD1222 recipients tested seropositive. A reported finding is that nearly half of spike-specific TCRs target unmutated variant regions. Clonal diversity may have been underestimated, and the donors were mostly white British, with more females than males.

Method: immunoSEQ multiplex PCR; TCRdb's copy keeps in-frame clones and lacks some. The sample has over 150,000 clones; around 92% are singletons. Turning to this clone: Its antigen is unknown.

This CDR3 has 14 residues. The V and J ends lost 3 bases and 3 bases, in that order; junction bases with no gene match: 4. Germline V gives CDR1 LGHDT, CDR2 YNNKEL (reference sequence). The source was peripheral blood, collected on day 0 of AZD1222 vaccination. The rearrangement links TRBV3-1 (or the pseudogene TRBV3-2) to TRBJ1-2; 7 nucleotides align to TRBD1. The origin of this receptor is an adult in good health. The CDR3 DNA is TGTGCCAGCAGCCAGAGCAGGGGGGACTATGGCTACACCTTC. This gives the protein CASSQSRGDYGYTF.